This entry features one TCR beta chain sequence. These data belong to a study of T-cell reconstitution after alpha-beta-depleted transplantation in children. The CDR3 runs 15 residues. V lost 2 bases to trimming and J lost 5 bases, with 13 bases between them. Preparation of the TCRbeta library was carried out with unique molecular identifiers. One entry per CDR3 protein results from TCRdb running MiXCR on the PCR reads. The data hold around 200,000 distinct CDR3 sequences, with around 10% observed a single time. The TCR originated in a human donor who donated a stem cell graft to a child with acute lymphoblastic leukemia. V is TRBV12-3 or TRBV12-4 and J is TRBJ2-4, with TRBD1 as a possible D gene (6 bases). The source material was PBMCs from the stem cell graft donor, sampled from the stem cell graft. The DNA for the CDR3 is TGTGCCAGCAGTTTAAGAACGACAGGCCAAAACATTCAGTACTTC. Its translation is CASSLRTTGQNIQYF.